This T cell receptor beta chain was captured in a study of cytomegalovirus exposure and HLA in healthy donors. Study context: Earlier sequencing of about 179 million T cells yielded 90 million to 140 million unique TCR beta sequences. Of around 410 genotyped donors, roughly 81% grouped in the Caucasian-associated ancestry cluster. Whole-study results and caveats: Cytomegalovirus-associated TCR beta chains were listed, numbering 150 to 200.

Primers for the PCR totalled 60 Vbeta and 13 Jbeta. Sequencing used immunoSEQ multiplex PCR; TCRdb keeps in-frame clones, though not all of them. The table shows about 140,000 clones, with 65% to 85% occurring only once. Germline CDR1 is GTSNPN and CDR2 is SVGIG (reference sequence). The CDR3 is 14 residues long. V lost 2 bases and J 5 bases, leaving 13 bases between the germline ends. Details on this clone: The antigen is undetermined.

Source material: PBMCs. This receptor was obtained from a man over 45 in good health and CMV-seronegative. The rearrangement uses TRBV30 and TRBJ1-5; D unclear. CDR3 loop: CAWSQAATDQPQHF. For the CDR3, the DNA is TGTGCCTGGAGTCAAGCGGCTACGGATCAGCCCCAGCATTTT.